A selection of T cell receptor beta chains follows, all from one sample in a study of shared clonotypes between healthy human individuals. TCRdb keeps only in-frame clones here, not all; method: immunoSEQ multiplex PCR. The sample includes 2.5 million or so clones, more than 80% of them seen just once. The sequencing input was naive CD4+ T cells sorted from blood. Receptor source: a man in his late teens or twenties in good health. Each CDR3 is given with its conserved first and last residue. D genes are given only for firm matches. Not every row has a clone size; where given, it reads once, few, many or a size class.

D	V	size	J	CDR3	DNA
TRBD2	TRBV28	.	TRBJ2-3	CASSLTSGGASDTQYF	TGTGCCAGCAGTTTGACTAGCGGGGGGGCCTCTGATACGCAGTATTTT
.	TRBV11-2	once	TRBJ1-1	CASSLWENTEAFF	TGTGCCAGCAGCTTGTGGGAGAACACTGAAGCTTTCTTT
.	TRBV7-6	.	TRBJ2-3	CASSKSPTLTDTQYF	TGTGCCAGCAGCAAGAGCCCCACGTTAACAGATACGCAGTATTTT
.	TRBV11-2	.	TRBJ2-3	CASSGSWSGQYF	TGTGCCAGCAGCGGAAGTTGGTCGGGGCAGTATTTT
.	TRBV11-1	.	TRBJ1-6	CASSLKGMNSPLHF	TGTGCCAGCAGCTTAAAGGGGATGAATTCACCCCTCCACTTT
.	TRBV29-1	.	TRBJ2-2	CSVDAPGNTGELFF	TGCAGCGTTGACGCCCCCGGGAACACCGGGGAGCTGTTTTTT
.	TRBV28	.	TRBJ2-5	CASSLPGLVGGTQYF	TGTGCCAGCAGTTTACCTGGACTAGTAGGGGGGACCCAGTACTTC
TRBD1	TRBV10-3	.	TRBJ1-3	CAISEDRGSGNTIYF	TGTGCCATCAGTGAAGACAGGGGTTCAGGAAACACCATATATTTT
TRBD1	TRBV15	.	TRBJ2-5	CPGQGAGGETQYF	TGCCCCGGACAGGGGGCGGGTGGGGAGACCCAGTACTTC
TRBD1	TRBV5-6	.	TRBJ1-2	CASSSSGQNYGYTF	TGTGCCAGCAGCTCCTCGGGACAGAACTATGGCTACACCTTC
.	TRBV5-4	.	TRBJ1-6	CASSLGNSPLHF	TGTGCCAGCAGCTTAGGAAATTCACCCCTCCACTTT
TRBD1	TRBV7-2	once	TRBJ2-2	CASSSGGANTGELFF	TGTGCCAGCAGCTCAGGGGGTGCGAACACCGGGGAGCTGTTTTTT
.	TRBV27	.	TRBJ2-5	CASSPGEARETQYF	TGTGCCAGCAGCCCTGGGGAGGCTCGCGAGACCCAGTACTTC
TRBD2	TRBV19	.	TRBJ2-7	CASSMHGGSSYEQYF	TGTGCCAGTAGTATGCACGGGGGGAGCTCCTACGAGCAGTACTTC
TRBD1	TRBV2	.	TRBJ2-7	CASSPTGSPIYEQYF	TGTGCCAGCAGCCCGACAGGGTCACCAATTTACGAGCAGTACTTC
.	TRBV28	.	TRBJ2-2	CASRRQGYTGELFF	TGTGCCAGCAGAAGGCAGGGGTACACCGGGGAGCTGTTTTTT
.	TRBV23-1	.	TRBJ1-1	CASSPPEDRGTEAFF	TGCGCCAGCAGTCCCCCGGAAGATCGCGGCACTGAAGCTTTCTTT
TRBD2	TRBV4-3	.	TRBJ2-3	CASSQVAGAITDTQYF	TGCGCCAGCAGCCAAGTAGCGGGGGCCATCACAGATACGCAGTATTTT
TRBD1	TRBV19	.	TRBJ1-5	CASSGQGGSNQPQHF	TGTGCCAGTAGCGGACAGGGAGGTAGCAATCAGCCCCAGCATTTT
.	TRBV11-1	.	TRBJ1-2	CASSTTQVTGYTF	TGTGCCAGCAGCACTACACAAGTAACAGGCTACACCTTC
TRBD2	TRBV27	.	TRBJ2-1	CASSLWAGEGTSPYNEQFF	TGTGCCAGCAGTTTATGGGCAGGGGAGGGGACTAGTCCATACAATGAGCAGTTCTTC
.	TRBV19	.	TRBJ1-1	CASRTQGTEAFF	TGTGCCAGTAGGACCCAGGGCACTGAAGCTTTCTTT
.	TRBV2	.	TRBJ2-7	CASNGNSYEQYF	TGTGCCAGCAACGGCAACTCCTACGAGCAGTACTTC